This T cell receptor (beta chain) is from a study of regulatory T cells in long-lasting Graves disease. Study-level results: With persistent disease, TRBV28, TRBJ1-2 and TRBJ2-5 were the favored segments.

In germline, CDR1 is SGHAT, CDR2 FQNNGV. This CDR3 has 17 residues. The V and J ends lost 6 bases and 8 bases, in that order; junction bases with no gene match: 13. The sample's time point: newly diagnosed GD, antithyroid drugs for less than 3 months. PBMCs were the source of the RNA used for TCR sequencing. This clonotype occurred many times. The antigen remains undetermined. In building TCR beta libraries, iRepertoire HTBI primers were used together with Arm-PCR of CDR3 regions. TCRdb re-analysed the multiplex PCR reads in MiXCR, keeping a single row per CDR3 protein. The sample shows hundreds of thousands of distinct CDR3 sequences, about 15% of them seen only once. In addition, the sample was reused for a study of T cells in Graves' hyperthyroidism and ophthalmopathy. This second study says: TCR CDR3 underwent first-round RT-PCR with the HTBI primer set. Most clonotypes expanded in thyroid above 0.001 were likewise present in blood. The model predicted ophthalmopathy a median roughly six months before onset.

The clonotype was recovered from a woman aged 40 to 50 with Graves disease. This rearrangement joins TRBV11-2 to TRBJ1-4, with 12 bases matching TRBD1. Sequences were derived from peripheral blood mononuclear cells (PBMCs), sampled at new diagnosis, from a patient treated with antithyroid drugs. The chain's CDR3 is CASRRPGTGGAREKLFF. The CDR3 region has the DNA TGTGCCAGCAGGCGACCCGGGACAGGGGGCGCGAGGGAAAAACTGTTTTTT.